This is a list of T cell receptor beta chains from one sample in a study of blood T cell repertoires in COVID-19. Assay used: immunoSEQ multiplex PCR; TCRdb lists only in-frame clones, some missing. The table records approximately 71,000 clones, roughly 80% of them present only once. The source material was peripheral blood. All receptors come from a woman at least 80 years old with acute or convalescent COVID-19. Both conserved end residues are part of each CDR3. The order of the fields is V gene, D gene, clone size, J gene, CDR3 DNA, CDR3 protein. A D gene is named only where the DNA matches it firmly. Not all rows give a size; the values are once, few, many and, for expanded clones, a class.

TRBV6-5	-	few	TRBJ2-4	TGTGCCAGCATGTCTGGGACGGGGGGCAACATTCAGTACTTC	CASMSGTGGNIQYF
TRBV24-1	TRBD1	-	TRBJ1-4	TGTGCCACCAGTGAAACAGGGGCGGGGGAAAAACTGTTTTTT	CATSETGAGEKLFF
TRBV9	-	-	TRBJ1-2	TGTGCCAGCAGCGTAGGGGTTCGGGGGGCGCGGGGCTACACCTTC	CASSVGVRGARGYTF
TRBV5-1	-	once	TRBJ1-1	TGCGCCAGCAGCTTGGTGGGGGCTGACACTGAAGCTTTCTTT	CASSLVGADTEAFF
TRBV12-3/TRBV12-4	-	-	TRBJ2-7	TGTGCCAGCCGCCTAGCTCTCTACGAGCAGTACTTC	CASRLALYEQYF
TRBV19	-	-	TRBJ2-7	TGTGCCAGTAGTCCCAGGGCGAGCTCCTACGAGCAGTACTTC	CASSPRASSYEQYF
TRBV15	-	-	TRBJ2-5	TGTGCCACCAGCAGAGATCAAGCAGGCAGGGGGACCCAGTACTTC	CATSRDQAGRGTQYF
TRBV2	TRBD1	-	TRBJ2-5	TGTGCCAGCAGTGAACGGACAGGGGGCCATGAGACCCAGTACTTC	CASSERTGGHETQYF
TRBV19	-	once	TRBJ2-1	TGTGCCAGTAGTATAGTTAATCAGGGCAATGAGCAGTTCTTC	CASSIVNQGNEQFF
TRBV30	-	-	TRBJ2-3	TGTGCCTGGAGTGTAACAACTAGCTTCCCTCCCACAGATACGCAGTATTTT	CAWSVTTSFPPTDTQYF
TRBV12-5	TRBD1	once	TRBJ2-5	TGTGCTAGTGGTAAAGGACAGGGGTTGGGCGAGACCCAGTACTTC	CASGKGQGLGETQYF
TRBV6-1	-	once	TRBJ2-5	TGTGCCAGCAGTGAAGGAGTTTGGAGAAAAGAGACCCAGTACTTC	CASSEGVWRKETQYF
TRBV7-9	-	-	TRBJ2-2	TGTGCCAGCAGCTTAAAGGGCGTGGGGAGCACCGGGGAGCTGTTTTTT	CASSLKGVGSTGELFF
TRBV28	-	-	TRBJ1-4	TGTGCCAGCAGTTTTACAGGGAGTGAGACTAATGAAAAACTGTTTTTT	CASSFTGSETNEKLFF
TRBV3-1/TRBV3-2	TRBD2	-	TRBJ2-5	TGTGCCAGCAGACCAGACAGCCTACTAGCGGGAGGGCCGGTAGAGACCCAGTACTTC	CASRPDSLLAGGPVETQYF
TRBV10-3	TRBD1	-	TRBJ1-5	TGTGCCATCAGACCCGGGACAGGGAATCAGCCCCAGCATTTT	CAIRPGTGNQPQHF
TRBV7-9	TRBD2	-	TRBJ2-3	TGTGCCAGCGTCAAAGCTAGCGGTAGCACAGATACGCAGTATTTT	CASVKASGSTDTQYF
TRBV11-2	TRBD1	-	TRBJ1-1	TGTGCCAGCAGCTTGGGGGACAGGGGGAACACTGAAGCTTTCTTT	CASSLGDRGNTEAFF
TRBV6-5	-	-	TRBJ1-5	TGTGCCAGCAGTTACAGGGGATACAATCAGCCCCAGCATTTT	CASSYRGYNQPQHF
TRBV11-2	TRBD2	-	TRBJ2-7	TGTGCCAGCAGCTTTCAAGCGGGAGGGTTCTACGAGCAGTACTTC	CASSFQAGGFYEQYF
TRBV7-2	-	-	TRBJ2-7	TGTGCCAGCAGCCTCACCCAGGGTATGCCCCACGAGCAGTACTTC	CASSLTQGMPHEQYF
TRBV7-8	TRBD1	once	TRBJ2-1	TGTGCCAGCAGCCCCGACAGGGGAGAGCAGTTCTTC	CASSPDRGEQFF
TRBV6-5	TRBD2	-	TRBJ2-1	TGTGCCAGCAGACCGGGACTAGCGAACAATGAGCAGTTCTTC	CASRPGLANNEQFF
TRBV6-2/TRBV6-3	-	-	TRBJ1-2	TGTGCCAGCAGTTACTCTCAGAGGGCCGGCTATGGCTACACCTTC	CASSYSQRAGYGYTF
TRBV9	-	-	TRBJ1-4	TGTGCCAGCAGCCCCCCGCCCGGTCAGGAGGCTGAAAAACTGTTTTTT	CASSPPPGQEAEKLFF
TRBV5-4	-	once	TRBJ1-2	TGTGCCAGCAGCTTGGGGGGGGACTATGGCTACACCTTC	CASSLGGDYGYTF
TRBV19	TRBD2	few	TRBJ2-1	TGTGCCAGTACATGGACTAGCGGGATTAATGAGCAGTTCTTC	CASTWTSGINEQFF
TRBV5-1	TRBD2	-	TRBJ2-1	TGCGCCAGCAGCTTGTTTGCGGGAGGATCCTACAATGAGCAGTTCTTC	CASSLFAGGSYNEQFF
TRBV7-9	-	-	TRBJ1-2	TGTGCCAGCAGCTTATATAACGGACAGTTCGGCAACACCTTC	CASSLYNGQFGNTF
TRBV18	-	few	TRBJ1-2	TGTGCCAGCTCACCACCGGAGGGAAGGGCAGATGGCTACACCTTC	CASSPPEGRADGYTF
TRBV12-5	TRBD1	-	TRBJ1-2	TGTGCTAGTGGTTTGGTACTTGGCAGGGGGCAGGTCTATGGCTACACCTTC	CASGLVLGRGQVYGYTF
TRBV7-2	-	-	TRBJ2-5	TGTGCCAGCAGATTCTTAGGGTTAGCGGTTCAAGAGACCCAGTACTTC	CASRFLGLAVQETQYF
TRBV19	TRBD2	-	TRBJ2-1	TGTGCCAGTAGTCCCAGCGGGAGGGTCAATAATGAGCAGTTCTTC	CASSPSGRVNNEQFF
TRBV27	-	-	TRBJ2-3	TGTGCCAGCAGCCGGGGGAGAAGCACAGATACGCAGTATTTT	CASSRGRSTDTQYF
TRBV27	-	once	TRBJ1-4	TGTGCCAGCAGCTCCATACCCGGGGTAACTAATGAAAAACTGTTTTTT	CASSSIPGVTNEKLFF
TRBV7-8	TRBD1	once	TRBJ1-3	TGTGCCAGCAGCCCTCGGGACAGGGGAGTGAGTTATGGAAACACCATATATTTT	CASSPRDRGVSYGNTIYF
TRBV10-3	-	-	TRBJ2-3	TGTGCCACCAACGGCCCAGGGTGGACAGATACGCAGTATTTT	CATNGPGWTDTQYF
TRBV5-4	TRBD2	-	TRBJ2-3	TGTGCCAGCAGCGCCACTAGCGATCTAACCACAGATACGCAGTATTTT	CASSATSDLTTDTQYF
TRBV4-2	TRBD2	-	TRBJ2-7	TGTGCCAGCAGCCAAGCTAGCGGGGTTAACTACGAGCAGTACTTC	CASSQASGVNYEQYF
TRBV24-1	-	-	TRBJ2-7	TGTGCCACCAGTGATAGGGGAACCCATTCGTACTTC	CATSDRGTHSYF
TRBV19	-	-	TRBJ1-5	TGTGCCAGTAGTGCAGGGAATAGCAATCAGCCCCAGCATTTT	CASSAGNSNQPQHF
TRBV11-1	-	-	TRBJ2-7	TGTGCCAGCAGCTACCTACCTGTTGGCGAGCAGTACTTC	CASSYLPVGEQYF